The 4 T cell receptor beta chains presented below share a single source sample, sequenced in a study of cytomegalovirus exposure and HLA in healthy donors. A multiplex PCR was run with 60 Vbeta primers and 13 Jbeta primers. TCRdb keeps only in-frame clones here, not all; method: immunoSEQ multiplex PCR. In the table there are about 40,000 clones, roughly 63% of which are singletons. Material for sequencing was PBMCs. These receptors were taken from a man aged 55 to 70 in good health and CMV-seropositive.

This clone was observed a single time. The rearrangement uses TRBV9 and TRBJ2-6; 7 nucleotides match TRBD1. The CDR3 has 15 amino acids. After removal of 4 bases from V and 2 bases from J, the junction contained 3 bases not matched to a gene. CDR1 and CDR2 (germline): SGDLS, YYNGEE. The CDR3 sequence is CASSPQGAGANVLTF. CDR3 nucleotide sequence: TGTGCCAGCAGCCCCCAGGGGGCTGGGGCCAACGTCCTGACTTTC.

CDR3 in amino acids: CASWTGWDDGYTF. The CDR3 DNA reads as TGTGCCAGTTGGACAGGGTGGGACGATGGCTACACCTTC. The chain has TRBV28 and TRBJ1-2, with TRBD1 identical over 8 bases. The germline V gene encodes CDR1 MDHEN and CDR2 SYDVKM. V shed 9 bases and J 6 bases; nucleotides not matched to a gene: 9. The CDR3 consists of 13 residues.

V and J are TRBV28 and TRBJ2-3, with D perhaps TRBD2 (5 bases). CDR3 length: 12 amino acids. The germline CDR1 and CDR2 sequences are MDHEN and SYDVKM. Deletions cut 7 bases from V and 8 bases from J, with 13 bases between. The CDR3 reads CASTSVRGTQYF. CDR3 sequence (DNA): TGTGCCAGCACCAGCGTCCGGGGTACGCAGTATTTT.

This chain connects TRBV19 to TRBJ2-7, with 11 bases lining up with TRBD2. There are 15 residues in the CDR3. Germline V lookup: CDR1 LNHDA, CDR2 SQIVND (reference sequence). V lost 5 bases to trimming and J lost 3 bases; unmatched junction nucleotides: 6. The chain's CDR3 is CASSLTSGGFYEQYF. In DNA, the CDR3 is TGTGCCAGTAGTCTTACTAGCGGGGGCTTCTACGAGCAGTACTTC.